A single T cell receptor beta chain is shown here with its context. What it recognizes is unknown. The PCR was carried out with 60 Vbeta primers and 13 Jbeta primers. TCRdb's copy holds only in-frame clones and misses some; the assay was immunoSEQ multiplex PCR. The repertoire consists of around 160,000 clones, with roughly 71% occurring once and the leading ten covering 7% to 8.5%. The source of the sample is a study of cytomegalovirus exposure and HLA in healthy donors. The CDR3 extends over 16 amino acids. The J segment lost 0 bases and the V segment lost 4 bases, leaving 7 bases of the junction unmatched. Germline V lookup: CDR1 MNHNS, CDR2 SASEGT. Notes on the study in general: Association of a missense DCLRE1C variant with TCR beta V- and J-gene trimming was reported in a later analysis. An assumption of roughly uniform sequencing depth across donors underlay the presence/absence analyses.

This TCR was sampled from a male donor in good health and CMV-seropositive. Input material: PBMCs. The gene calls are TRBV6-1 and TRBJ2-3; 7 bases align to TRBD2. In DNA form, the CDR3 reads TGTGCCAGCAGTGTTACAGCGGGGACTAGCACAGATACGCAGTATTTT. It yields the protein CASSVTAGTSTDTQYF.